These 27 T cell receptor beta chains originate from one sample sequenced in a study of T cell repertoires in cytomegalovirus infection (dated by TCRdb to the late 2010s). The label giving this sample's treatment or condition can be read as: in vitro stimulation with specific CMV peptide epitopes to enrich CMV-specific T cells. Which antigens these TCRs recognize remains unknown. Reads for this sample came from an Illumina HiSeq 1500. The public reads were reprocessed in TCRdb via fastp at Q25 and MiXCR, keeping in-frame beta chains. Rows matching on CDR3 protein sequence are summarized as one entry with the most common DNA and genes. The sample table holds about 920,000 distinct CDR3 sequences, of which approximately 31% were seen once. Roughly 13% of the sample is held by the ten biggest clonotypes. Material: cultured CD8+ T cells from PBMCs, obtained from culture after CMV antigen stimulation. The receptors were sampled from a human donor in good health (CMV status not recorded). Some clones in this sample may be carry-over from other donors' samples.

The CDR3 sequence is CAISEGLASYNEQFF. As DNA, the CDR3 is TGTGCCATCAGTGAGGGACTAGCGAGCTACAATGAGCAGTTCTTC. This chain joins TRBV10-3 and TRBJ2-1, with 9 bases fitting TRBD2. This CDR3 spans 15 amino acids. Germline V gene data show CDR1 as ENHRY and CDR2 as SYGVKD. The trim removed 2 bases at V and 3 bases at J, leaving 2 bases unmatched.

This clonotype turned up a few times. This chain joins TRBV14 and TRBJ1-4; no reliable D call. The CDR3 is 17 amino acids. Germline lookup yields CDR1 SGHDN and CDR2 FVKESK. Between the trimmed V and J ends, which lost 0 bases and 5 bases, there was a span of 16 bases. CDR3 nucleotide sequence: TGTGCCAGCAGCCAAGAGATGTACCTCCCAGGCAATGAAAAACTGTTTTTT. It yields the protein CASSQEMYLPGNEKLFF.

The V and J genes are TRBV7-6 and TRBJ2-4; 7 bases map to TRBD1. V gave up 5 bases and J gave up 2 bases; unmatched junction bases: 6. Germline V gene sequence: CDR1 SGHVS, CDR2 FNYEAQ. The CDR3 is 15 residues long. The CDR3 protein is CASSARQGTKNIQYF. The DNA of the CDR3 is TGTGCCAGCAGCGCTAGACAGGGAACCAAAAACATTCAGTACTTC.

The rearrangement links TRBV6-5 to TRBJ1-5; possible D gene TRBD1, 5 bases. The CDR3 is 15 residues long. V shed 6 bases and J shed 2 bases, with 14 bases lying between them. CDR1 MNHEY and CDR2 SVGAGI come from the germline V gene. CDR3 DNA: TGTGCCAGCAGCAAAGGGGTCGTAGGCAATCAGCCCCAGCATTTT. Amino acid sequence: CASSKGVVGNQPQHF.

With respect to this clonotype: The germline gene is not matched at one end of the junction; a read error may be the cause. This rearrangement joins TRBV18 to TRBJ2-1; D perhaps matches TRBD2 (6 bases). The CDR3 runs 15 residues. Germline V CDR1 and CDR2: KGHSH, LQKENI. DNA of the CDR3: TGTGCCAACTCACCACTACAGGACGCGGGGAATGAGCAGTTCTTC. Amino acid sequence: CANSPLQDAGNEQFF.

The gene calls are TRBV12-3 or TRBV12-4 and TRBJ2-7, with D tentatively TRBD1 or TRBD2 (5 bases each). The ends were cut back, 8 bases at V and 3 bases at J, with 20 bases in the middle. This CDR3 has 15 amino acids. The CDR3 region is CASGWWRTPGYEQYF. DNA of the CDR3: TGTGCCAGCGGGTGGTGGAGGACACCAGGCTACGAGCAGTACTTC.

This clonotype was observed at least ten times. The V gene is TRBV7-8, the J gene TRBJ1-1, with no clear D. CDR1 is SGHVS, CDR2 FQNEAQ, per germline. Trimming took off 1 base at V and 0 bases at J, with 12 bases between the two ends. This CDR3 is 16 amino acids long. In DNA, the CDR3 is TGTGCCAGCAGCTTAGACTTTTTAGGATTGAACACTGAAGCTTTCTTT. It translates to CASSLDFLGLNTEAFF.

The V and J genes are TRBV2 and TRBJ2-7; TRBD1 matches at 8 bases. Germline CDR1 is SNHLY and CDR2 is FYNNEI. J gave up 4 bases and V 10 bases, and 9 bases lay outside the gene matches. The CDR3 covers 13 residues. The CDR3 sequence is CATLGDRTYEQYV. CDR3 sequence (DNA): TGTGCCACCCTGGGGGACAGGACTTACGAGCAGTACGTC.

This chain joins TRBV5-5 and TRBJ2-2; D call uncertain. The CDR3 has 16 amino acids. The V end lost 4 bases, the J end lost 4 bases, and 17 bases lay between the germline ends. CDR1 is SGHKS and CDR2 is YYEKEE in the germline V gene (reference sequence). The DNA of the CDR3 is TGTGCCAGCAGCGACCCGGCCAGACCCAGCACCGGGGAGCTGTTTTTT. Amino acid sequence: CASSDPARPSTGELFF. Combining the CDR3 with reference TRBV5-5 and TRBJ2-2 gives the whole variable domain DAGVTQSPTHLIKTRGQQVTLRCSPISGHKSVSWYQQVLGQGPQFIFQYYEKEERGRGNFPDRFSARQFPNYSSELNVNALLLGDSALYLCASSDPARPSTGELFFGEGSRLTVL.

The CDR3 coding sequence is TGTGCCAGCAGCTTCGGGACTAGCGTTATCAATGAGCAGTTCTTC. Protein product: CASSFGTSVINEQFF. The chain recombines TRBV7-9 with TRBJ2-1; 10 nucleotides line up with TRBD2. The CDR3 runs 15 residues. J lost 6 bases, V lost 3 bases, and 5 bases had no gene match. From germline, CDR1 is SEHNR and CDR2 FQNEAQ (reference sequence). The complete variable domain, with remaining parts taken from reference TRBV7-9 and TRBJ2-1, reads DTGVSQNPRHKITKRGQNVTFRCDPISEHNRLYWYRQTLGQGPEFLTYFQNEAQLEKSRLLSDRFSAERPKGSFSTLEIQRTEQGDSAMYLCASSFGTSVINEQFFGPGTRLTVL.

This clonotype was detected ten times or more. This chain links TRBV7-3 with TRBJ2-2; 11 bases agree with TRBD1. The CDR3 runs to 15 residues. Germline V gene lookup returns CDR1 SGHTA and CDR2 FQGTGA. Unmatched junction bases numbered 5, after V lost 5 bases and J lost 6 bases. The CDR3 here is CASSPRTGGPGELFF. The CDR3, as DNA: TGTGCCAGCAGCCCCCGGACAGGGGGCCCCGGGGAGCTGTTTTTT. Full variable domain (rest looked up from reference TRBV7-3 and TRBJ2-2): GAGVSQTPSNKVTEKGKYVELRCDPISGHTALYWYRQSLGQGPEFLIYFQGTGAADDSGLPNDRFFAVRPEGSVSTLKIQRTERGDSAVYLCASSPRTGGPGELFFGEGSRLTVL.

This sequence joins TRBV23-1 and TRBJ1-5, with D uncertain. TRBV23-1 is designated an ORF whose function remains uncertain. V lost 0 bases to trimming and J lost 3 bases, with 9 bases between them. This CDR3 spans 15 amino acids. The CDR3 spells CASSQSGRVNQPQHF. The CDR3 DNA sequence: TGCGCCAGCAGTCAATCTGGGAGGGTCAATCAGCCCCAGCATTTT.

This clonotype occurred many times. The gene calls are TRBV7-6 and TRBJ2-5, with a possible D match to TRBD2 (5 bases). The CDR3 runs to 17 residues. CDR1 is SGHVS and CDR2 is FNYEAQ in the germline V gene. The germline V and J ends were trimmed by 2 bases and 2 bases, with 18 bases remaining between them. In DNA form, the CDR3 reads TGTGCCAGCAGCTTAAACCCGGGATGGGGAACACAAGAGACCCAGTACTTC. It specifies CASSLNPGWGTQETQYF.

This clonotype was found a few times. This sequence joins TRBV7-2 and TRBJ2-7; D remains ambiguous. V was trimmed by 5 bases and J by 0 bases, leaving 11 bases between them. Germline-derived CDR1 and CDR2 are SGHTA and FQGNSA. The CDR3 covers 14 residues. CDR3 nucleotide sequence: TGTGCCAGCAGCCCCGCCCACAGCTCCTACGAGCAGTACGTC. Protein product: CASSPAHSSYEQYV.

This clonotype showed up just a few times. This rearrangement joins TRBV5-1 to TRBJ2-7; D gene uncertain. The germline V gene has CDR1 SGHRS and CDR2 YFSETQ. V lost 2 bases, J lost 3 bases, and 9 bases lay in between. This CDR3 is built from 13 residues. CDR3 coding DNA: TGCGCCAGCAGCTTAAGTAAGTTCTACGAGCAGTACGTC. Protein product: CASSLSKFYEQYV.

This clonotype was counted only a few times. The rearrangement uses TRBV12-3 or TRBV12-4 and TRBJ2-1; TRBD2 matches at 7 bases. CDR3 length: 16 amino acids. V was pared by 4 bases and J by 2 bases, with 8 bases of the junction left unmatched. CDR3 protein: CASSSWGGVAYNEQFF. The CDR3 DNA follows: TGTGCCAGCAGTTCCTGGGGGGGGGTCGCCTACAATGAGCAGTTCTTC.

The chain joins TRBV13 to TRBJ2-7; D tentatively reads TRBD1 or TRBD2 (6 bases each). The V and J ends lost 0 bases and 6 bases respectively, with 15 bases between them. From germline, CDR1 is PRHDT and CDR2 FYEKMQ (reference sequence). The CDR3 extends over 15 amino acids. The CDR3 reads CASSLGLGGQGEQYV. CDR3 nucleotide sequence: TGTGCCAGCAGCTTAGGCCTCGGGGGCCAGGGCGAGCAGTACGTC.

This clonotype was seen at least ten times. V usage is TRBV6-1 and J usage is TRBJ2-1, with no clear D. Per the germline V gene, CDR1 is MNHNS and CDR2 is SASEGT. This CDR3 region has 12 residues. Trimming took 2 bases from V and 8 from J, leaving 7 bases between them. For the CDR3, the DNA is TGTGCCAGCAGTGAAAGTTTGGATGAGCAGTTCTTC. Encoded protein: CASSESLDEQFF.

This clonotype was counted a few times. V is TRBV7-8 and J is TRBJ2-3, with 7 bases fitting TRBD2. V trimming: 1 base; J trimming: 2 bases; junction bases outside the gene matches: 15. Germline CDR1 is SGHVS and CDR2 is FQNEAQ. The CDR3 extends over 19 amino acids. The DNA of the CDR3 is TGTGCCAGCAGCTTAGAGGAATCGGGGAGGGGAGCGCACACAGATACGCAGTATTTT. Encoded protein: CASSLEESGRGAHTDTQYF.

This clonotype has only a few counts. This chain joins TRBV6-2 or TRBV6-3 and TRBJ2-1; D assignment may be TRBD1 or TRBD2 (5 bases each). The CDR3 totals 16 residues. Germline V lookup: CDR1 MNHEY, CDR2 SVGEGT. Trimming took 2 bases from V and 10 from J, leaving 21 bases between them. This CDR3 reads CASSYAAMDEGSEQFF. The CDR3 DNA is TGTGCCAGCAGTTACGCGGCCATGGACGAGGGGAGCGAGCAGTTCTTC.

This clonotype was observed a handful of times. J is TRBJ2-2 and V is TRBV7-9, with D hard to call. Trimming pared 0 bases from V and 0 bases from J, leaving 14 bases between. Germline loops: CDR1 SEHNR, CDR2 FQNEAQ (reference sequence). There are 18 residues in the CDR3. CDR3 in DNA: TGTGCCAGCAGCTTAGCGCTTTATACTCTCCCGAACACCGGGGAGCTGTTTTTT. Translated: CASSLALYTLPNTGELFF.

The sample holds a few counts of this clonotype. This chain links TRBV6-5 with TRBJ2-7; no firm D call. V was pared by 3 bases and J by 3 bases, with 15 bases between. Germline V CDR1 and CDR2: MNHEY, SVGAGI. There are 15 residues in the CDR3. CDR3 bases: TGTGCCAGCAGTTATTCGAACAATGGAAACTACGAGCAGTACTTC. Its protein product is CASSYSNNGNYEQYF.

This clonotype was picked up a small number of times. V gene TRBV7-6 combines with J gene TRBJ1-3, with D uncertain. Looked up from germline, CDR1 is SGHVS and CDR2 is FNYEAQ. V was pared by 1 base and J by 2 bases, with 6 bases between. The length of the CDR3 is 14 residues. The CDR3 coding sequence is TGTGCCAGCAGCTTAGGATCTACTGGAAACACCATATATTTT. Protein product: CASSLGSTGNTIYF.

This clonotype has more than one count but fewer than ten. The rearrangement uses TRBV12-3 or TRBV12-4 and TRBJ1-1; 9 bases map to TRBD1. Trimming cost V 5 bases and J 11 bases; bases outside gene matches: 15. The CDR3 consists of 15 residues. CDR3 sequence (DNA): TGTGCCAGCAGTCAATACCCGGGACAGGGTAGTACGGCTTTCTTT. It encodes CASSQYPGQGSTAFF.

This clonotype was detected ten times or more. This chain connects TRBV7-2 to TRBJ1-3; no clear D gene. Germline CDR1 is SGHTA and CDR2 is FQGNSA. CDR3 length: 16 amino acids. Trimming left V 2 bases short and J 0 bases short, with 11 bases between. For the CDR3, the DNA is TGTGCCAGCAGCTTAAATGGTGGTCCCTCTGGAAACACCATATATTTT. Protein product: CASSLNGGPSGNTIYF.

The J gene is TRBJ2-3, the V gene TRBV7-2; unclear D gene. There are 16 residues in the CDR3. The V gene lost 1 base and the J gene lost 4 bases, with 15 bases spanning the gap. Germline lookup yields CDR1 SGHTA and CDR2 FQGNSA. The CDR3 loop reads CASSLGFDSESDTQYF. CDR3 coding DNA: TGTGCCAGCAGCTTAGGTTTCGATTCAGAGTCAGATACGCAGTATTTT.

The CDR3 region is CASSFRHEQYF. The CDR3 region has the DNA TGTGCCAGCAGCTTCCGTCACGAGCAGTACTTC. The genes are TRBV7-2 and TRBJ2-7; no reliable D call. CDR1 is SGHTA and CDR2 is FQGNSA in the germline V gene. Deletions cut 3 bases from V and 5 bases from J, with 5 bases between. This CDR3 is built from 11 residues.